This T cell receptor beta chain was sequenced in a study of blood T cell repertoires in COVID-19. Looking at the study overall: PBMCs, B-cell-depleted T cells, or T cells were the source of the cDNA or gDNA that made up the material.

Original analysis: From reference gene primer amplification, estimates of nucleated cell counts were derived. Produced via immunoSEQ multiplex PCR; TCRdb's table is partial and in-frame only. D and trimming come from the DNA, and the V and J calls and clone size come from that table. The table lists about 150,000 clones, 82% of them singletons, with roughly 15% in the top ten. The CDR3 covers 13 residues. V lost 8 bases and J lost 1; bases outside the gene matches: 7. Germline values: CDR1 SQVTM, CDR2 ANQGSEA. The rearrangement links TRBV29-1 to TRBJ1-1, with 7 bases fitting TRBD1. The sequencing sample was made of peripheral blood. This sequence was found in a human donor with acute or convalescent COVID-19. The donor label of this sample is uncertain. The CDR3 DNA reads TGCAGCACCCAGACAGGGAGGAACACTGAAGCTTTCTTT. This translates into CSTQTGRNTEAFF.